This T cell receptor beta chain was captured by sequencing in a study of shared clonotypes between healthy human individuals (TCRdb year 2020). Looking at the study overall: The cohort included a few men and a couple of women between 18 and 49 years of age. For each donor, CD4 naive and CD4 memory were each given three plates, CD8 naive was given two plates, and CD8 memory was given one plate. The study deeply sequenced blood TCR repertoires of about 5 healthy adults to estimate repertoire size and the extent of clonotype sharing between individuals. To increase sequencing depth and limit assay-specific biases, TCR repertoire library preparation and sequencing were carried out by different laboratories using diverse techniques. Between about 0.94 and 10 billion PBMCs per donor were obtained by leukapheresis. The paper's findings and limits, for the study overall: Compared with non-shared clonotypes, the clonotypes found in all four sorted-subset donors had higher generation probabilities. Because the study included a small number of donors, the genetic and exposure-history diversity represented was limited. When several donors were compared, the shared fraction of clonotypes was around 5.1% for naive CD4, around 4% for naive CD8, more than 2% for memory CD4, and roughly 0.4% for memory CD8. Even with the large sequencing depth, rarefaction of the sorted-subset datasets indicated that sequencing was incomplete. Pairwise subsampling led to the expectation that sequencing depth would affect the degree of clonotype sharing among donors. Larger estimated clonotype richness was generally found for naive subsets than for memory subsets. Only blood was sampled, and tissue TCR repertoires likely differ from those in blood.

V loses 2 bases, J loses 10 bases, and the germline ends lie 15 bases apart. Its CDR3 holds 15 amino acids, cysteine through phenylalanine. The entry retains the CDR3 DNA only, 45 bases that are in frame from base 1. Sequences SGHAT (CDR1) and FQNNGV (CDR2) are obtained from the germline V gene. Using the deep immunoSEQ assay, multiplex PCR amplified TCR CDR3 regions from genomic DNA. Extracted genomic DNA from each cell subset was spread evenly across all wells of several immunoSEQ 96-well plates, with each plate serving as a replicate. For sorted subsets, each replicate PCR was loaded with about 0.2 ug genomic DNA, equivalent to about 33,000 T cell genomes. Purified libraries were quantified with a Qubit 3.0 fluorometer, sized on a Bioanalyzer 2100, and re-quantified with the KAPA Library Quantification kit. Every immunoSEQ 96-well plate was sequenced on a dedicated single-read 150-cycle Illumina NextSeq 550 flow cell. In the source study's methods: Because the immunoSEQ output included only junctional sequences and no quality scores, the filtering could not be the same as the filtering used for full-length reads. To assign V/J genes and CDR3, sequences were annotated using PyIR, a Python wrapper for IgBLAST v1.9, with IMGT germline references. Any read was removed if the V/J assignment was weak (E-value above 1e-6), the CDR3 was missing, or the read contained stop codons, out-of-frame junctions, or ambiguous translated residues. V3J clonotypes were defined by identical inferred V gene, J gene, and CDR3 amino acid sequence. Percentage overlap between repertoires was computed as shared unique clonotypes divided by the size of the smaller repertoire. Repertoire richness was assessed with RTK rarefaction, the Chao1 estimator, and Recon v2.1 estimates of unobserved clonotypes. Generation probabilities for all TCRbeta clonotypes obtained by the gDNA method from several donors were computed using OLGA. The clones in this table, taken by TCRdb from immuneACCESS, are in-frame only. Not every clone is retained; where verified, under half of the shortfall comes from an unresolved V gene, and the cause of the rest is unknown. V and J calls plus clone size are reproduced from that table; the DNA served to infer D and trimming. The sample has about 1 million clones on record, about 77% of them singletons. Approximately 1.5% of the sample rests with the top ten.

With regard to this clone: The antigen it recognizes is unknown. No clone much larger than this one lies a single base away; base qualities are absent.

Donors were healthy HIV-negative adults with no recently reported acute infections or vaccinations. Every donor was a Caucasian adult living in Nashville, Tennessee, USA. CD4+ T cells were enriched by magnetic negative selection; naive cells were then positively selected on CD45RA, and the negative fraction formed the memory subset. Blood was collected by leukapheresis, and PBMCs were isolated by Ficoll-Histopaque density gradient centrifugation and then cryopreserved in liquid nitrogen vapor phase. Analytical flow cytometry was used to check the purity and quantity of each magnetically sorted T cell population. Genomic DNA was isolated from each sorted fraction and quantified by UV absorbance on a Nanodrop 2000c.

Sequencing was done on a sample of memory CD4+ T cells sorted from blood. What this sample's cell subset or site label stands for: CD45RA-negative fraction. The chain is made from TRBV11-2 and TRBJ1-6; TRBD1 is perhaps the D gene, given 5 matching bases. This clonotype originated in a man between 18 and 29 years old in good health. Read as DNA, the sequence is TGTGCCAGCAGCTTATACCCGGGGGGAGAGTCACCCCTCCACTTT. This translates into CASSLYPGGESPLHF.